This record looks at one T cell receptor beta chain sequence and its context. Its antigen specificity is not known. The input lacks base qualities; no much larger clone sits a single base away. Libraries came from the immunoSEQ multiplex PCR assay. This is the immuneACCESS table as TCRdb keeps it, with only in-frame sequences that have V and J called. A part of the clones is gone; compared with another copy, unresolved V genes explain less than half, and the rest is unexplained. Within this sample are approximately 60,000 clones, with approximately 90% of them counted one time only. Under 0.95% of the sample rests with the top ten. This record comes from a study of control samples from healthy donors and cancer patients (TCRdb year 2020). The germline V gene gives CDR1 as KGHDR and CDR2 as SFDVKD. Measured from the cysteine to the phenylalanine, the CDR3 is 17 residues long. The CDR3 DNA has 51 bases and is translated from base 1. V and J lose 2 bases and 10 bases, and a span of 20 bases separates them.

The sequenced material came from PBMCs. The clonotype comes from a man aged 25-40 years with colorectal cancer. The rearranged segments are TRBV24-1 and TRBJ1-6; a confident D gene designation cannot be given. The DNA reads TGTGCCACCAGTGATTCTCCTGGGGTGGGAACCAAATCACCCCTCCACTTT. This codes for CATSDSPGVGTKSPLHF.